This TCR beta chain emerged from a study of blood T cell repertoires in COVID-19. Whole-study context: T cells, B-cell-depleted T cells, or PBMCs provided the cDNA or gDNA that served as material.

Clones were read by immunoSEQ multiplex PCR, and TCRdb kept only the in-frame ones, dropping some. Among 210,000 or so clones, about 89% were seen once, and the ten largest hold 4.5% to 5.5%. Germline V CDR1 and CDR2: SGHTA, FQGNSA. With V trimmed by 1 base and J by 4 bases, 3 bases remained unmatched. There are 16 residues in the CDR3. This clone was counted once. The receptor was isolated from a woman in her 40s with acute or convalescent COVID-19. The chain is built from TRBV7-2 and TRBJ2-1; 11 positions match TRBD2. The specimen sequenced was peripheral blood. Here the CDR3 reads CASSLEIAGGYNEQFF. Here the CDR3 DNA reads TGTGCCAGCAGCTTAGAGATAGCGGGGGGGTACAATGAGCAGTTCTTC. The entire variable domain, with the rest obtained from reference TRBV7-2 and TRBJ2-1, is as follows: GAGVSQSPSNKVTEKGKDVELRCDPISGHTALYWYRQSLGQGLEFLIYFQGNSAPDKSGLPSDRFSAERTGGSVSTLTIQRTQQEDSAVYLCASSLEIAGGYNEQFFGPGTRLTVL.